The count of the clone carrying this TCR beta chain is one. The antigen remains undetermined. This sample was included in a study of PD-1 blockade in classical Hodgkin lymphoma. Stated time point: cycle 4 day 1 (C4D1), after less than 7 weeks of nivolumab. The patients all showed relapse after autologous stem cell transplantation, while their brentuximab vedotin exposure varied. Thawed PBMCs supplied CD8+ T cells via magnetic negative selection. Assay: immunoSEQ multiplex PCR; the TCRdb copy retains only in-frame clones and omits some. The sample includes roughly 2,500 clones, 61% of them seen just once. Overall study findings and caveats: The diversity seen at baseline in complete responders resembled that of newly diagnosed patients.

Trimming removed 1 base from V and 5 bases from J; junction bases left unmatched: 2. There are 15 residues in the CDR3. Germline-derived CDR1 and CDR2 are SGHVS and FQNEAQ. The clonotype originates from a human donor with classical Hodgkin lymphoma. The rearrangement uses TRBV7-8 and TRBJ2-5, with 12 bases fitting TRBD2. This specimen was CD8+ T cells from blood, taken before the fourth cycle of nivolumab. CDR3 nucleotides: TGTGCCAGCAGCTTAGACGGGACTAGCGGGGAGACCCAGTACTTC. This gives the protein CASSLDGTSGETQYF.